This T cell receptor beta chain was observed in a study of blood T cell repertoires in COVID-19. The data were produced by immunoSEQ multiplex PCR, yet TCRdb's version contains in-frame clones alone and is incomplete. Of around 180,000 clones listed, 70% to 90% are singletons. The CDR3 runs to 13 residues. Specimen: peripheral blood. The clonotype comes from a human donor with active or convalescent COVID-19. The donor label of this sample is uncertain. The rearrangement links TRBV12-1 to TRBJ1-1. TRBV12-1 is tagged as a pseudogene. The CDR3, as DNA: TGTGCCAGCAGCTTTGTGCGTATTACTGAAGCTTTCTTT. Translated: CASSFVRITEAFF.